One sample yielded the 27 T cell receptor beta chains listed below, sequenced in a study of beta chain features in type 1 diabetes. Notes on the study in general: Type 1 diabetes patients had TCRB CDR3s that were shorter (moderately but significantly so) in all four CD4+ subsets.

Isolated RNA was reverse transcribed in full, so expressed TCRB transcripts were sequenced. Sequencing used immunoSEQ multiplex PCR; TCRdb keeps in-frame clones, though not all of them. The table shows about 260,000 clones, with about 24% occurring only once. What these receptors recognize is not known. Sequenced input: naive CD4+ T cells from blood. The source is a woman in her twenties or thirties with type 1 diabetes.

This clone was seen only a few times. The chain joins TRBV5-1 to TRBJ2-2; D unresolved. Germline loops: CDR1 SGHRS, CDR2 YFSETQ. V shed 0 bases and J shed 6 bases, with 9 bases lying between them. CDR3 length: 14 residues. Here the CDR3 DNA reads TGCGCCAGCAGCTTGGCTACAGTCTCCGGGGAGCTGTTTTTT. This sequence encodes CASSLATVSGELFF.

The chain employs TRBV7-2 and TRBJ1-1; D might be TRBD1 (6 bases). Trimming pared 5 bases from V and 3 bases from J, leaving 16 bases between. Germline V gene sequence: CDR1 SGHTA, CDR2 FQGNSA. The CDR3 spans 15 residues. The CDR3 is CASSLGQGRYTEAFF. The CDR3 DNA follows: TGTGCCAGCAGCCTCGGCCAGGGGCGTTACACTGAAGCTTTCTTT.

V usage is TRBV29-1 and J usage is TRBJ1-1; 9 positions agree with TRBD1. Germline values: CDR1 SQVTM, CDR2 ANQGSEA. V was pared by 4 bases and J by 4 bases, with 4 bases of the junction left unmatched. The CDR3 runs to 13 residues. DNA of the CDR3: TGCAGCGTTGTGAGACAGGGGGGCACTGAAGCTTTCTTT. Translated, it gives CSVVRQGGTEAFF.

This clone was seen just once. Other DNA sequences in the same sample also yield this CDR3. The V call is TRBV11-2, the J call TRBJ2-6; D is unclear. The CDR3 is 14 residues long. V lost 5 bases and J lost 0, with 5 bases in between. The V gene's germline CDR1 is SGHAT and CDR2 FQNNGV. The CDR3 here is CASSLSSGANVLTF. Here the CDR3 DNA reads TGTGCCAGCAGCCTTAGCTCTGGGGCCAACGTCCTGACTTTC.

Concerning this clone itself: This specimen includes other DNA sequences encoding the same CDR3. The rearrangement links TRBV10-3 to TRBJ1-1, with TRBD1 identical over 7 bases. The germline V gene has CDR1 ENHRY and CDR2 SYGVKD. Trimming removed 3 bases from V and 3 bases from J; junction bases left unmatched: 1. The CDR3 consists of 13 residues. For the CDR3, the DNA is TGTGCCATCAGTGACAGGGGGGACACTGAAGCTTTCTTT. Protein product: CAISDRGDTEAFF.

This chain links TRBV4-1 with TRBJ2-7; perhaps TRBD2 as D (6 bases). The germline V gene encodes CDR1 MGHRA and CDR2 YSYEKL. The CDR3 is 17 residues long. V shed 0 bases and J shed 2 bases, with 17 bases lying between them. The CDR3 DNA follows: TGCGCCAGCAGCCAAGATCGGGGTTCTAGCGTGCCCTACGAGCAGTACTTC. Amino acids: CASSQDRGSSVPYEQYF.

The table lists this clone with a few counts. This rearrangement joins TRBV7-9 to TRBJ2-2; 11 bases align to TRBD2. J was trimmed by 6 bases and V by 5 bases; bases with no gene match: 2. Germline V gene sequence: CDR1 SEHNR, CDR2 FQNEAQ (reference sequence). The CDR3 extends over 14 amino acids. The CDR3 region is CASSGGLAAGELFF. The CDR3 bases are TGTGCCAGCAGCGGGGGACTAGCGGCCGGGGAGCTGTTTTTT.

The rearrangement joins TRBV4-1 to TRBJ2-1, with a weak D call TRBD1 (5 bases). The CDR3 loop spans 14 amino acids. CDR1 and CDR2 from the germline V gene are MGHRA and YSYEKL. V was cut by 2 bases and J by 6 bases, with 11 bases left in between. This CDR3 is CASSQSDSINEQFF. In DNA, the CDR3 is TGCGCCAGCAGCCAATCCGACAGTATCAATGAGCAGTTCTTC.

CDR3 residues: CASRQGYEQYF. CDR3 sequence (DNA): TGTGCCAGTAGACAGGGCTACGAGCAGTACTTC. The chain couples TRBV28 to TRBJ2-7; 7 bases are a match to TRBD1. CDR3 length equals 11 residues. V lost 9 bases, J lost 3 bases, and 2 bases stayed unmatched. CDR1 is MDHEN, CDR2 SYDVKM, per germline.

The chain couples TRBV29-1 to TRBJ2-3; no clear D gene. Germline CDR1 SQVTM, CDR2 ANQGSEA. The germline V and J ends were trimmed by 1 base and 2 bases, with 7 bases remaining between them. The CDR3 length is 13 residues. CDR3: CSVEGPSTDTQYF. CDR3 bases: TGCAGCGTTGAAGGGCCTTCCACAGATACGCAGTATTTT.

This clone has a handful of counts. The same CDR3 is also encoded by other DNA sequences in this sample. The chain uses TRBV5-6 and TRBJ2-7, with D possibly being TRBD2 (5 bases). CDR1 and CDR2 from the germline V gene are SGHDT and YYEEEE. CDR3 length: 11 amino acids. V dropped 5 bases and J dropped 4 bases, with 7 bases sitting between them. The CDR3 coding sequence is TGTGCCAGCAGTCGGGAATACGAGCAGTACTTC. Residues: CASSREYEQYF.

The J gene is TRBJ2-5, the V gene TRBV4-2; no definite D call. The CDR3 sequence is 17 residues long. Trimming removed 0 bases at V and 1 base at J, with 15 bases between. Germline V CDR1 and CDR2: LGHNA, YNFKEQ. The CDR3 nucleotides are TGTGCCAGCAGCCAAGATTACGACTCGATGGGCCAAGAGACCCAGTACTTC. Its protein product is CASSQDYDSMGQETQYF.

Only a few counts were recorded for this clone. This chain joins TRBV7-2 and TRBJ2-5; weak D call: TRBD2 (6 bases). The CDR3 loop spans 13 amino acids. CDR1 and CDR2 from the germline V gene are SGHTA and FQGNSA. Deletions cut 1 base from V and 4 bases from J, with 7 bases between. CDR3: CASSLGAGETQYF. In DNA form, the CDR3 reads TGTGCCAGCAGCTTAGGAGCGGGAGAGACCCAGTACTTC.

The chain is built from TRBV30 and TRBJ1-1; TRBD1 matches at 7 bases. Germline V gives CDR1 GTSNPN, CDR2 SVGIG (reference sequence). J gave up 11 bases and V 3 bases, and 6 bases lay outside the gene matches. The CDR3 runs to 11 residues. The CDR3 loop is CAWRTGTLAFF. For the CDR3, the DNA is TGTGCCTGGAGGACAGGGACTTTGGCTTTCTTT.

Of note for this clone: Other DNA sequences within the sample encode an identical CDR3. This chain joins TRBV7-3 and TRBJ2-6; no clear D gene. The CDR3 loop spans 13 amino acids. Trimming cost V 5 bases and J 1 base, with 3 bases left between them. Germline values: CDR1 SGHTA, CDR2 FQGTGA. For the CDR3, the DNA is TGTGCCAGCAGCCCTTCTGGGGCCAACGTCCTGACTTTC. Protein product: CASSPSGANVLTF.

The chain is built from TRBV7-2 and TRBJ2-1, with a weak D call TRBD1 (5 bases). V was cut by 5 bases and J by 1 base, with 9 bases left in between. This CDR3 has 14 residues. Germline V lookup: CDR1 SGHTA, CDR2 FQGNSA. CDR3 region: CASSPRTSYNEQFF. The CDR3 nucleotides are TGTGCCAGCAGCCCCAGGACATCCTACAATGAGCAGTTCTTC.

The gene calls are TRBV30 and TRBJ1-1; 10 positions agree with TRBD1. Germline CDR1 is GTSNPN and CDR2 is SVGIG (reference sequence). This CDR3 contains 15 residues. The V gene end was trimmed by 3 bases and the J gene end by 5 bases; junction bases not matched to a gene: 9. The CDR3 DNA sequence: TGTGCCTGGAGCCCGGGACAGGGGCTAGCGACTGAAGCTTTCTTT. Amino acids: CAWSPGQGLATEAFF.

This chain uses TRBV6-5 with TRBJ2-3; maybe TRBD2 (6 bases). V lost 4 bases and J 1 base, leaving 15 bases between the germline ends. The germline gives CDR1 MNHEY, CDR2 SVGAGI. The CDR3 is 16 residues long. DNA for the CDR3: TGTGCCAGCAGTTCCTTTGGCGGGATCGGCACAGATACGCAGTATTTT. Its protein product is CASSSFGGIGTDTQYF.

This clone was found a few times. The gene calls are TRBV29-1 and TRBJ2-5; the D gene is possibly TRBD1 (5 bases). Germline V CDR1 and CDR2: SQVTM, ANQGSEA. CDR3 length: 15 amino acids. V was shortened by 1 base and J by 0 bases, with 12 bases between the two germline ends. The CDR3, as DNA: TGCAGCGTTGAAGGCGGCAGGGCCTACCAAGAGACCCAGTACTTC. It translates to CSVEGGRAYQETQYF.

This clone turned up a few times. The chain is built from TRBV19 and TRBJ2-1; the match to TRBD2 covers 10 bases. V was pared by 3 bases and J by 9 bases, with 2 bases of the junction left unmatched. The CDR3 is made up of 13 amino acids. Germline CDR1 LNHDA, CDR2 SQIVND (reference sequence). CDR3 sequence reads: CASSMSGRGEQFF. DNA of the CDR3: TGTGCCAGTAGTATGAGCGGGAGGGGTGAGCAGTTCTTC.

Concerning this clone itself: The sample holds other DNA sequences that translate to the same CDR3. The CDR3 DNA follows: TGTGCCAGCTCACCTCTTTCCTACGAGCAGTACTTC. Amino acids: CASSPLSYEQYF. The rearrangement uses TRBV18 and TRBJ2-7; no clear D. CDR1 is KGHSH and CDR2 is LQKENI in the germline V gene. The CDR3 is 12 amino acids. Trimming stripped 3 bases from V and 1 base from J, with 4 bases between. Variable domain in full (rest from reference TRBV18 and TRBJ2-7): NAGVMQNPRHLVRRRGQEARLRCSPMKGHSHVYWYRQLPEEGLKFMVYLQKENIIDESGMPKERFSAEFPKEGPSILRIQQVVRGDSAAYFCASSPLSYEQYFGPGTRLTVT.

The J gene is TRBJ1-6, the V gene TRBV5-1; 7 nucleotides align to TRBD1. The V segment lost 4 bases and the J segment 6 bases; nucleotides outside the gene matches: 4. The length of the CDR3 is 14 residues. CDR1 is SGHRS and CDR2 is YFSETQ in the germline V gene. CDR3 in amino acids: CASSGDRANSPLHF. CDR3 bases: TGCGCCAGCAGCGGAGACAGGGCTAATTCACCCCTCCACTTT.

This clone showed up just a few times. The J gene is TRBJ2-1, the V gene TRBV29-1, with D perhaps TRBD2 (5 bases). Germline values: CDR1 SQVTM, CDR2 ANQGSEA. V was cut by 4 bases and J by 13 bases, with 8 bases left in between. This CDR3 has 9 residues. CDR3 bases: TGCAGCGTTGGAGGGCCACAGTTCTTC. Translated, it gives CSVGGPQFF.

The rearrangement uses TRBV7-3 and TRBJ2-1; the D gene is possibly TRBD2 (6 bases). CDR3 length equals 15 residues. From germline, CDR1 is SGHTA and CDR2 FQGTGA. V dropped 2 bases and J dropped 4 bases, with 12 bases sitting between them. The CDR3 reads CASSLYGDSYNEQFF. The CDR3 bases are TGTGCCAGCAGCTTATACGGGGACTCGTACAATGAGCAGTTCTTC.

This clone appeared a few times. This CDR3 is CASSPSGTDTQYF. The CDR3 DNA is TGTGCCAGCAGCCCGTCAGGCACAGATACGCAGTATTTT. The gene calls are TRBV4-2 and TRBJ2-3; D gene ambiguous. Germline V gives CDR1 LGHNA, CDR2 YNFKEQ. V was shortened by 4 bases and J by 1 base, with 6 bases between the two germline ends. This CDR3 is built from 13 residues.

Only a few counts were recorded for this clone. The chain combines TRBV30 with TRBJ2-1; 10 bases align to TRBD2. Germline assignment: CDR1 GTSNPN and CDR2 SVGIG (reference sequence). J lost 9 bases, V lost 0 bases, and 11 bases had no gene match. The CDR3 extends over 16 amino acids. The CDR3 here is CAWSVRLAGAVGEQFF. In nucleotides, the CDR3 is TGTGCCTGGAGTGTACGGCTAGCGGGAGCTGTTGGTGAGCAGTTCTTC.

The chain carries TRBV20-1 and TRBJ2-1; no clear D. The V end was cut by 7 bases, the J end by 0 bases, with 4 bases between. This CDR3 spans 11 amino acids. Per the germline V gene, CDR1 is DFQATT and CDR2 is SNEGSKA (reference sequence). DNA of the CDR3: TGCAGTGTACACTCCTACAATGAGCAGTTCTTC. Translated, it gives CSVHSYNEQFF.